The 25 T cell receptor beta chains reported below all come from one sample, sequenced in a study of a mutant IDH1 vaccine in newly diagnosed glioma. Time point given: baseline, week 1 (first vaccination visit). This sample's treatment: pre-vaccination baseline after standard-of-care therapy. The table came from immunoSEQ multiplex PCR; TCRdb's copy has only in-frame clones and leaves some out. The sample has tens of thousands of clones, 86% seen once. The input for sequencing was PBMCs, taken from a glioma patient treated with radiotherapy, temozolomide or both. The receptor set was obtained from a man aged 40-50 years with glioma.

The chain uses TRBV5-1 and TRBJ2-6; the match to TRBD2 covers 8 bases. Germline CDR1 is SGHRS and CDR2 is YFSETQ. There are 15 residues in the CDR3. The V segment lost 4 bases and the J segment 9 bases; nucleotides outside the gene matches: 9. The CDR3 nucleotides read TGCGCCAGCAGCCCTTCGGGAGGGTTTGGCAACGTCCTGACTTTC. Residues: CASSPSGGFGNVLTF.

The CDR3 protein is CASRAGEIGEQFF. The DNA for the CDR3 is TGTGCCAGCAGGGCGGGAGAAATTGGTGAGCAGTTCTTC. The J gene is TRBJ2-1, the V gene TRBV6-5, with 7 bases that match TRBD2. Trimming took 6 bases from V and 9 from J; bases not matched to a gene: 8. The CDR3 length is 13 residues. Per germline, CDR1 MNHEY and CDR2 SVGAGI.

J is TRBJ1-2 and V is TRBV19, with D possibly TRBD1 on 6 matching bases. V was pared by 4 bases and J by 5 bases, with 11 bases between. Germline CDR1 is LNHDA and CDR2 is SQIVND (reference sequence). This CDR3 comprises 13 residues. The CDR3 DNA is TGTGCCAGTAGTACCACAGGGTTTTATGGCTACACCTTC. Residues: CASSTTGFYGYTF.

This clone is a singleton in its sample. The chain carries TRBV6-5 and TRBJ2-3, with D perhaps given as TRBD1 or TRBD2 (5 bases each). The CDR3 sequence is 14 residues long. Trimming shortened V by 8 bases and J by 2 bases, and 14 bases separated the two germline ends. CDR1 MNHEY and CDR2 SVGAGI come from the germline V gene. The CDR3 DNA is TGTGCCAGCCGGTCCGAGGGGAACACAGATACGCAGTATTTT. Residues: CASRSEGNTDTQYF.

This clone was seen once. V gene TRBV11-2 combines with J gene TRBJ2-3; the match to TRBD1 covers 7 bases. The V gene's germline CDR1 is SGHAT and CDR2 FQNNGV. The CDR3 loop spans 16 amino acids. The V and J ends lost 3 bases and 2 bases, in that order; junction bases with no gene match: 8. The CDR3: CASSFNTGVPTDTQYF. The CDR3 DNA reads TGTGCCAGCAGCTTTAATACAGGGGTCCCCACAGATACGCAGTATTTT.

The CDR3 DNA reads as TGTGCCAGTAGCCCTGGACAGCTAACTGAAGCTTTCTTT. This codes for CASSPGQLTEAFF. The chain has TRBV19 and TRBJ1-1; D perhaps matches TRBD1 (6 bases). The CDR3 extends over 13 amino acids. Trimming stripped 6 bases from V and 5 bases from J, with 13 bases between. In germline, CDR1 is LNHDA, CDR2 SQIVND (reference sequence).

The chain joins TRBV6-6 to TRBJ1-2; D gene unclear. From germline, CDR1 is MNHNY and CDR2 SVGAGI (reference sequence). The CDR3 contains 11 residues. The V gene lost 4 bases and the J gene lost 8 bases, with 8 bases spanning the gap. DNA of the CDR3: TGTGCCAGCAGTTCTGCGGGGGGCTACACCTTC. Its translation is CASSSAGGYTF.

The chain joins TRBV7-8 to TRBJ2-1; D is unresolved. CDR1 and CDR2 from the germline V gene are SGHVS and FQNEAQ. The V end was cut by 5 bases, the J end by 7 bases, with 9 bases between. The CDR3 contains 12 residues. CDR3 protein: CASSPYLNEQFF. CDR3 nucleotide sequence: TGTGCCAGCAGCCCCTACCTAAATGAGCAGTTCTTC.

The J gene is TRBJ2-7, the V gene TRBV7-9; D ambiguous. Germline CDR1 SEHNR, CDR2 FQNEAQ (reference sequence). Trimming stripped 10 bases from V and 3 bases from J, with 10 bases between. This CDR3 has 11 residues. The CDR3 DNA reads TGTGCCACCCCGGACCTCTACGAGCAGTACTTC. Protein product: CATPDLYEQYF.

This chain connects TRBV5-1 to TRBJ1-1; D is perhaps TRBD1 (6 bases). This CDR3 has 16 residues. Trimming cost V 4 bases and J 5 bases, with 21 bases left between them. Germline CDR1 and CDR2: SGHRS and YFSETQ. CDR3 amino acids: CASSPHRRGGGTEAFF. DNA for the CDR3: TGCGCCAGCAGCCCCCATCGGCGTGGGGGCGGTACTGAAGCTTTCTTT.

The CDR3 DNA sequence: TGCGCCAGCAGCTCGGGGATGAACACTGAAGCTTTCTTT. It yields the protein CASSSGMNTEAFF. The chain recombines TRBV5-1 with TRBJ1-1; D is unresolved. The CDR3 loop spans 13 amino acids. Germline CDR1 and CDR2: SGHRS and YFSETQ. Trimming removed 3 bases at V and 0 bases at J, with 6 bases between.

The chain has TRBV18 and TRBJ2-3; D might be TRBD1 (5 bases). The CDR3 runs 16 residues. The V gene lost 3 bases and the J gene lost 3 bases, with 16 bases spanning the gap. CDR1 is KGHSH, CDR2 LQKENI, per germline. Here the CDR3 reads CASSPAWAGLTDTQYF. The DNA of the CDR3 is TGTGCCAGCTCACCCGCATGGGCAGGGCTGACAGATACGCAGTATTTT.

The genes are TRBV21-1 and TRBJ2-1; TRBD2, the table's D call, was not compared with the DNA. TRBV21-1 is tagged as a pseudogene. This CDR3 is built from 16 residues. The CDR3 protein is CASSNGREGRIDEQFF. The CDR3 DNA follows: TGTGCCAGCAGCAATGGGCGGGAGGGCCGGATAGATGAGCAGTTCTTC.

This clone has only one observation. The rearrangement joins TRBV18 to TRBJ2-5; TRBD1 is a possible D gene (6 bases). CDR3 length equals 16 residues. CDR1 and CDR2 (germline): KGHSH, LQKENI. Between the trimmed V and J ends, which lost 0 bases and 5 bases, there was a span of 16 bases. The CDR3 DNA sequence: TGTGCCAGCTCACCACCGAGGCAGGGGAACGGGGAGACCCAGTACTTC. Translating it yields CASSPPRQGNGETQYF.

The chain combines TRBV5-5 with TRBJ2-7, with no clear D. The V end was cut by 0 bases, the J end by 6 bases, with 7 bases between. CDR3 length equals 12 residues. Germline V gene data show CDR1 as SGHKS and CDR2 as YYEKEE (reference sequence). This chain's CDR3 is CASSLGGAEQYF. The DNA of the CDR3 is TGTGCCAGCAGCTTGGGCGGAGCCGAGCAGTACTTC.

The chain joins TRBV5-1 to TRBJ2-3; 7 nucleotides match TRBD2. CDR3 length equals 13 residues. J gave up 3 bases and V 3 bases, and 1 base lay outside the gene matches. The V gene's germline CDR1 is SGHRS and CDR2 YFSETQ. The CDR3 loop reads CASSWDYTDTQYF. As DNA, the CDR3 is TGCGCCAGCAGCTGGGACTATACAGATACGCAGTATTTT.

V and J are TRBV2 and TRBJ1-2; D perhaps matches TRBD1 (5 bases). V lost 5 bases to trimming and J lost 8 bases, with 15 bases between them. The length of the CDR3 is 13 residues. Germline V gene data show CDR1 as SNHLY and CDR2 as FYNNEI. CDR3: CASSLSREGGYTF. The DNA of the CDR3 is TGTGCCAGCAGTCTCTCCAGGGAGGGCGGCTACACCTTC. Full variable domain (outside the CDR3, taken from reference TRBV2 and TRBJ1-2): EPEVTQTPSHQVTQMGQEVILRCVPISNHLYFYWYRQILGQKVEFLVSFYNNEISEKSEIFDDQFSVERPDGSNFTLKIRSTKLEDSAMYFCASSLSREGGYTFGSGTRLTVV.

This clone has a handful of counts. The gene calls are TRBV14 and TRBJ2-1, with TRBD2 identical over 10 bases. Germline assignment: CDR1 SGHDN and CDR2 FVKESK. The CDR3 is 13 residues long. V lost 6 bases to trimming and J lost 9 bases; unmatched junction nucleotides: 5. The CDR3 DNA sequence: TGTGCCAGCAGACAAACTAGCGGGATTGAGCAGTTCTTC. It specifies CASRQTSGIEQFF.

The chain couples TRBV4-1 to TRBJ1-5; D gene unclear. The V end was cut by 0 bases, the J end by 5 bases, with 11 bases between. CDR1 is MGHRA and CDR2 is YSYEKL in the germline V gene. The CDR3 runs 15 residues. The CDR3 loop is CASSQDAALYQPQHF. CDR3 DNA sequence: TGCGCCAGCAGCCAAGATGCGGCACTTTATCAGCCCCAGCATTTT.

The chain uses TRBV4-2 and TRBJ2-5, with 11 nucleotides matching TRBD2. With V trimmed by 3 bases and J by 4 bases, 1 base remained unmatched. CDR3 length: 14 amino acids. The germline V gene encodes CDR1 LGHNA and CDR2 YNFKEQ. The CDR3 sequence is CASSQGTSGETQYF. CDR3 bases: TGTGCCAGCAGCCAGGGGACTAGCGGAGAGACCCAGTACTTC.

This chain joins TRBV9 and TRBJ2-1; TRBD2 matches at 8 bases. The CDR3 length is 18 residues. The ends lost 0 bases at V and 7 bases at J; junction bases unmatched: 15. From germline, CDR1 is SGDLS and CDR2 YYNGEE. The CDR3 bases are TGTGCCAGCAGCGTAGCATCCCGACGCAGCGGGAGTCTTAATGAGCAGTTCTTC. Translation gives CASSVASRRSGSLNEQFF.

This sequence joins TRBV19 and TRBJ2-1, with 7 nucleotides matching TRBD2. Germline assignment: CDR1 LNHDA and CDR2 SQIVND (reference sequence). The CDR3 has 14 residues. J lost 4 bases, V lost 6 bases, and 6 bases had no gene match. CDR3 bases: TGTGCCAGTAGACCCCTAGCGGAATACAATGAGCAGTTCTTC. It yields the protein CASRPLAEYNEQFF.

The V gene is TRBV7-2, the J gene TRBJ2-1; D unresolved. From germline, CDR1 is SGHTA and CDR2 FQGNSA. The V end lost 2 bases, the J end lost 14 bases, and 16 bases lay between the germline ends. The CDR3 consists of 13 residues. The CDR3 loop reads CASSLSPIMSEFF. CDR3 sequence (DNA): TGTGCCAGCAGCTTATCCCCGATAATGAGCGAGTTCTTC.

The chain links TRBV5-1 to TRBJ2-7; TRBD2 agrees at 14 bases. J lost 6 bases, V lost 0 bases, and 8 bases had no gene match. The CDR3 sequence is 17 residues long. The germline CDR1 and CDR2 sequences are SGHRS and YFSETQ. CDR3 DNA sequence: TGCGCCAGCAGCTTGGCCCCTGGGACTAGCGGGAGTGGCGAGCAGTACTTC. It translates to CASSLAPGTSGSGEQYF.

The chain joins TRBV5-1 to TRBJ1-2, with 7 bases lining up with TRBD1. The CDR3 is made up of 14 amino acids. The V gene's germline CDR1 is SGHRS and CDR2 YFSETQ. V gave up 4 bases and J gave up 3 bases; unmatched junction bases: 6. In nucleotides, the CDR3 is TGCGCCAGCAGCAATTCCGGGACAGACTATGGCTACACCTTC. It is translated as CASSNSGTDYGYTF. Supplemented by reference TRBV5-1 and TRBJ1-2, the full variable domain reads KAGVTQTPRYLIKTRGQQVTLSCSPISGHRSVSWYQQTPGQGLQFLFEYFSETQRNKGNFPGRFSGRQFSNSRSEMNVSTLELGDSALYLCASSNSGTDYGYTFGSGTRLTVV.